This TCR beta chain was observed in a study of cytomegalovirus exposure and HLA in healthy donors (dated by TCRdb to about 2017). Some background on the complete study: An earlier analysis of approximately 550 of the donors reported about 250 Gb of sequence data and about 100 million unique TCR beta sequences from 150 million to 200 million T cells. About 310 gigabases of sequencing data and approximately 85 million unique TCR sequences were included in an early release covering around 600 HLA-typed donors. Among the roughly 400 genotyped donors, around 81% belonged to the genetic ancestry cluster associated with self-reported Caucasian donors. The aim of the study was to test whether cataloging public T cell receptors could identify signatures of past pathogen exposure. The T cell repertoires of 550 to 850 subjects were profiled by immunosequencing and related to cytomegalovirus serostatus. In addition to the first cohort of several hundred subjects, a separate validation cohort of under 150 different subjects was used. The study combined high-throughput TCR immunosequencing, statistical association of individual TCRs with disease status, and machine learning to predict cytomegalovirus infection status. A later analysis re-analyzed previously published TCR beta repertoires from 666 donors and added high-resolution HLA genotyping to study TCR occurrence patterns. Rather than using new phenotypic data, the later analysis identified candidate immune exposures from TCR beta sequences and from how often those sequences occurred across donors. An earlier analysis of about 620 of the donors applied high-throughput TCR beta sequencing to assess whether each TCR beta V gene segment acted as functional or pseudogenic. Donor age, sex, ethnicity and CMV serostatus were compiled together with the repertoire data. A later genetic analysis took genome-wide SNP genotypes for about three fifths of the 666 donors and used that subset as a discovery cohort. All discovery cohort repertoires had been generated on a single sequencing platform. HLA typing included class I and class II loci at four-digit resolution. Typing coverage varied by locus: roughly 629-640 donors for A, B, C, DRB1 and DQB1; 522 for DQA1; around 610 for DPA1; approximately 470 for DPB1. Because of strong linkage in the cohort, roughly 5 DR-DQ haplotypes were treated as single units for association and clustering. On average, roughly 240,000 unique TCR beta nucleotide sequences were sequenced per donor among 398 genotyped donors of the cohort, with roughly a sixth of those sequences being non-productive. The paper's findings and limits, for the study overall: Most TCR sequences were seen in very few donors, while some public TCRs were found in many individuals. A later analysis found that most CMV-associated TCR beta chains appeared HLA-restricted, with HLA associations seemingly driven largely by CMV exposure. Some IMGT-functional V segments, including TRBV6-2 and TRBV6-3, could not be distinguished by the 87-base-pair reads and were therefore excluded. V-gene and J-gene trimming of TCR beta chains was associated with a missense DCLRE1C variant in a later genetic analysis, and the association was replicated in an independent cohort. In an earlier analysis of roughly 560 of the donors, most TCR beta V segments were observed in productive rearrangements about 90% or about 30% of the time, broadly matching IMGT annotations. The classifier was reported to diagnose cytomegalovirus status with high specificity and sensitivity in both the original cohort and the validation cohort. A total of about 180 TCR beta chains were listed by the study as associated with cytomegalovirus. According to the authors, the approach could potentially be generalized to other disease states and immunological phenotypes. Compared with equally common non-associated chains, HLA-associated TCR beta chains in a later analysis were more clonally expanded and had lower generation probabilities. Linkage disequilibrium might explain the correlated functional status among segregating V segments, but an unknown experimental factor could not be excluded. Compared with the approximately 670-donor mean, donors in an Asian-associated ancestry cluster had fewer N-insertions in productive TCRs, according to a later genetic analysis. According to a later analysis, parvovirus B19, influenza, CMV and Epstein-Barr virus appeared linked to several top co-occurrence clusters. A later analysis found that TCR association rates varied across HLA loci, with DRB1 alleles showing the most associated TCRs and HLA-C alleles the fewest. HLA typing was unavailable for some donors at each locus, so association tests used only the typed subset. The earlier analysis of 587 of the donors excluded some 16 rarely observed V segments, including chromosome 9 orphons, because counts were too low. When HLA alleles, especially DR and DQ, strongly co-occurred, attributing TCR associations to individual alleles was difficult. Presence/absence analyses assumed roughly uniform sequencing depth across donors, an assumption that may not hold. A group of highly shared sequence variants was considered likely to be a technical artifact of the sequencing pipeline. Immune exposure information for the cohort was limited to CMV serostatus. In a later analysis, about 17,000 TCR beta sequences were associated with specific HLA alleles at a false discovery rate of 0.05. In vitro tests confirmed that a few of the cytomegalovirus-associated TCR beta chains recognize cytomegalovirus antigens. Only TCR beta chains were sequenced in this cohort, and the absence of alpha or paired-chain data limited detectable features. A further reported finding was that TCR beta sequences accurately predicted the HLA-A and HLA-B alleles for most subjects in the first cohort.

As for this clone: The target of this receptor is not known. Nothing much larger sits one base from this clone, and base qualities are not available.

The cohort consisted of 600 to 750 healthy bone marrow donors. All cohort members were sampled while nominally healthy, although unrecorded immune exposures were likely present. The donor tested CMV seropositive, placing the donor among the 310 or so seropositive members of the cohort. A peripheral blood sample was provided by each donor, and peripheral blood mononuclear cells were used for TCR beta sequencing. The Qiagen DNeasy Blood Extraction Kit was used to extract genomic DNA from the blood cell samples. From the cysteine up to the phenylalanine, the CDR3 has a length of 13 residues. The entry retains the CDR3 DNA only, 39 bases that are in frame from base 1. The germline V gene sets CDR1 to MNHEY and CDR2 to SVGAGI. The junction carries 11 bases between V and J, which are trimmed by 8 bases and 6 bases respectively. Receptor libraries were prepared by the immunoSEQ multiplex PCR assay. For the multiplex PCR, a mixture combining 60 forward primers for TCR Vbeta segments and 13 reverse primers for TCR Jbeta segments was used. A multiplex PCR assay on genomic DNA amplified the CDR3 region of rearranged TCR beta genes. Amplified TCR beta libraries were sequenced as 87-base-pair reads on the Illumina HiSeq System. The original pipeline was this. A later analysis tallied 75 million to 95 million unique TCR beta chains across the 666 repertoires, and some 12 million of those chains were shared by two or more donors. Raw reads were error-corrected and collapsed into unique sequences by a nearest-neighbor algorithm in which closely related sequences were merged to remove PCR and sequencing errors. V, D and J gene segments were assigned by aligning CDR3 sequences to IMGT reference sequences. For a sequence to be retained, at least a six-nucleotide match to both a V gene segment and a J gene segment was required. A rearrangement counted as productive if the CDR3 had no stop codons and remained in frame with V and J, and every other rearrangement counted as non-productive. CDR3 was defined according to IMGT convention as the region running from the second conserved V-encoded cysteine to the conserved J-encoded phenylalanine. Sequences without an unambiguous match to a single V gene segment were excluded from the earlier analysis of about 630 of the donors. In an earlier analysis of around 600 of the donors, V segments were called functional above 56.7% productive rearrangements and were called segregating when the between-donor standard deviation exceeded 5%. To diagnose cytomegalovirus status from the catalog of TCR beta chain sequences, a statistical classification framework was built. V and J gene assignment, in a later analysis, came from comparing TCR nucleotide sequences with IMGT/GENE-DB human TR gene sequences. Using the TCRdist pipeline, a later analysis assigned CDR3 sequences along with most-parsimonious VDJ recombination scenarios. In a later analysis, every TCR beta chain was defined by the combination of its CDR3 amino acid sequence and its V-gene family, and reads without a unique V-gene family were dropped. To address suspected cross-contamination and a sequencing artifact, a later analysis removed a few hundred highly shared, low-generation-probability nucleotide sequences. A later analysis calculated a clonal expansion index for each public chain from normalized within-repertoire ranks of inferred template counts. Generation probabilities in a later analysis came from a VDJ recombination model fitted to out-of-frame rearrangements, and those results were checked against IGoR. Hypergeometric tests were used in a later analysis to score TCR-TCR, TCR-HLA and TCR-CMV co-occurrence, with a repertoire-size bias correction applied to the TCR pairs. False discovery rates were estimated in a later analysis by permuting HLA or CMV assignments 20 times. In a later analysis, co-occurring TCRs were grouped with DBSCAN, and TCRdist sequence similarity was added when clustering was performed within HLA-allele-positive subsets. Repertoires with fewer than 30,000 or more than 120,000 public chains were left out of co-occurrence clustering, as were about 5 repertoires with anomalous nucleotide sharing. TCRdb took over this immuneACCESS table, retaining in-frame rearrangements with V and J assigned. Such tables are incomplete; in checked studies, under half of the missing clones stem from an unresolved V gene, and the remainder is unexplained. D and trimming come from the DNA, and the V and J calls and clone size come from that table. Across this sample there are some 190,000 clones, with about 86% seen only once. Over 1.5% of the sample is held by the ten biggest clonotypes.

The rearranged chain carries TRBV6-5 and TRBJ1-6; there is no confident call for the D gene. Material for sequencing was PBMCs. The source of this sequence is a man aged 35 to 55 in good health and CMV-seropositive. The CDR3 here reads CASCRPGNSPLHF. The DNA sequence reads TGTGCCAGCTGCCGACCGGGTAATTCACCCCTCCACTTT.